This T cell receptor beta chain was identified during a study of blood T cell repertoires in COVID-19. Study information: Spain, Italy and the United States supplied samples that represented acute and convalescent COVID-19.

Trimming pared 3 bases from V and 4 bases from J, leaving 8 bases between. Germline V gene data show CDR1 as SGDLS and CDR2 as YYNGEE. This CDR3 is 12 amino acids long. This clone occurred a few times. Original data processing: Estimated nucleated cell counts came from reference gene primer amplification. TCRdb's table, derived via immunoSEQ multiplex PCR, lists solely in-frame clones and lacks some. D and trimming come from the DNA, and the V and J calls and clone size come from that table. Altogether 260,000 or so clones are present, roughly four fifths being singletons, with the ten largest covering approximately 4%.

This TCR was sampled from a woman between 35 and 50 years old who had been exposed to COVID-19. The material sequenced was PBMCs or T cells enriched from blood (not recorded which). V usage is TRBV9 and J usage is TRBJ2-7; no clear D. CDR3 in amino acids: CASSGDGYEQYF. The DNA for the CDR3 is TGTGCCAGCAGCGGTGACGGGTACGAGCAGTACTTC. Combining the CDR3 with reference TRBV9 and TRBJ2-7 gives the whole variable domain DSGVTQTPKHLITATGQRVTLRCSPRSGDLSVYWYQQSLDQGLQFLIQYYNGEERAKGNILERFSAQQFPDLHSELNLSSLELGDSALYFCASSGDGYEQYFGPGTRLTVT.